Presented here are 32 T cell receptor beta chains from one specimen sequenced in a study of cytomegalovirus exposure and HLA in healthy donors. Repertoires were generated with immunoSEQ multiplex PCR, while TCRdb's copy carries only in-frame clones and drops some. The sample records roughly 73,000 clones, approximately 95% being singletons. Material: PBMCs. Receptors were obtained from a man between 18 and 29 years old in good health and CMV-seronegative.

CDR3 sequence: CASSAAGTAYEQYF. The CDR3 DNA reads as TGTGCCAGTAGCGCCGCCGGGACAGCCTACGAGCAGTACTTC. The chain is built from TRBV19 and TRBJ2-7; 7 nucleotides match TRBD1. With V trimmed by 6 bases and J by 2 bases, 7 bases remained unmatched. The CDR3 contains 14 residues. Germline CDR1 LNHDA, CDR2 SQIVND (reference sequence).

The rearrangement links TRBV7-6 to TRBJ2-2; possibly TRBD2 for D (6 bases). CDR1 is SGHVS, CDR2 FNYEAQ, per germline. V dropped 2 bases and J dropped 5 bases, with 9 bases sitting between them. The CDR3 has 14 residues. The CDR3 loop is CASSLIGRTGELFF. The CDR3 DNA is TGTGCCAGCAGCTTAATTGGGAGGACCGGGGAGCTGTTTTTT.

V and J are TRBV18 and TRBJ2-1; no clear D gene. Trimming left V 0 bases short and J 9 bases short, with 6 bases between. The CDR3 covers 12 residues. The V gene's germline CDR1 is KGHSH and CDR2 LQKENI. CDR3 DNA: TGTGCCAGCTCACCACCGACGGGTGAGCAGTTCTTC. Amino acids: CASSPPTGEQFF.

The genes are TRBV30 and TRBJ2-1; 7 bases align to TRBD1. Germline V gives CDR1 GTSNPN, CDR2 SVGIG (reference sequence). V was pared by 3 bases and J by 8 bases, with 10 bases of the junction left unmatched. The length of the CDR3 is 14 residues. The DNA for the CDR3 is TGTGCCTGGAGCCAGGGGCAGGGGGTGGATGAGCAGTTCTTC. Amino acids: CAWSQGQGVDEQFF. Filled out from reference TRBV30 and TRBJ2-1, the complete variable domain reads SQTIHQWPATLVQPVGSPLSLECTVEGTSNPNLYWYRQAAGRGLQLLFYSVGIGQISSEVPQNLSASRPQDRQFILSSKKLLLSDSGFYLCAWSQGQGVDEQFFGPGTRLTVL.

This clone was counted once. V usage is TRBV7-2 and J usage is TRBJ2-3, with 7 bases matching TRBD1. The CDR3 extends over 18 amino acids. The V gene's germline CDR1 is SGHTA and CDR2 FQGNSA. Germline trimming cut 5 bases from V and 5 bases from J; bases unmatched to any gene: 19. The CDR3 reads CASSNPVRGGPREDTQYF. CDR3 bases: TGTGCCAGCAGCAATCCTGTTCGAGGGGGCCCCAGAGAAGATACGCAGTATTTT.

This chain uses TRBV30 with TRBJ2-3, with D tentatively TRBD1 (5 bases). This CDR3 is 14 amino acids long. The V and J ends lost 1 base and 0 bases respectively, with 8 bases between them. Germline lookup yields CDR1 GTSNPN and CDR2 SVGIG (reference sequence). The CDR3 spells CAWSGQGSTDTQYF. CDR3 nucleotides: TGTGCCTGGAGTGGGCAGGGAAGCACAGATACGCAGTATTTT.

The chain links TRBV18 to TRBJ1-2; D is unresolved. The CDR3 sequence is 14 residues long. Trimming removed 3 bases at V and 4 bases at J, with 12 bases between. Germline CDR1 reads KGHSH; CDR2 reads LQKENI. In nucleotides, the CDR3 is TGTGCCAGCTCACCTTTCCCGGGGTCCTATGGCTACACCTTC. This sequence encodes CASSPFPGSYGYTF.

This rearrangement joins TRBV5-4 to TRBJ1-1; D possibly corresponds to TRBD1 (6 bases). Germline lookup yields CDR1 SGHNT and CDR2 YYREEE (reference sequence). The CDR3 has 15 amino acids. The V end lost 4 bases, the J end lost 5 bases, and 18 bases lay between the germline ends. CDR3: CASSRIGGLRTEAFF. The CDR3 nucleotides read TGTGCCAGCAGCCGCATCGGGGGGCTACGGACTGAAGCTTTCTTT.

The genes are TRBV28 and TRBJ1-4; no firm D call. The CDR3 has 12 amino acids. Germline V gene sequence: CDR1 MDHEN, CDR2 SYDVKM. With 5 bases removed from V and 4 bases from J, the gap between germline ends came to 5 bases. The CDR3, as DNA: TGTGCCAGCAGTCCCCTTAATGAAAAACTGTTTTTT. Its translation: CASSPLNEKLFF. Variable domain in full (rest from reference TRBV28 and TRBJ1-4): DVKVTQSSRYLVKRTGEKVFLECVQDMDHENMFWYRQDPGLGLRLIYFSYDVKMKEKGDIPEGYSVSREKKERFSLILESASTNQTSMYLCASSPLNEKLFFGSGTQLSVL.

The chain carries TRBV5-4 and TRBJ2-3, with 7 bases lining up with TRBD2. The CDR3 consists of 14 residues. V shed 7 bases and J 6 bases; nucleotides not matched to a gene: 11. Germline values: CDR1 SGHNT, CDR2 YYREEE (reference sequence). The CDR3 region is CASWTLGGEDTQYF. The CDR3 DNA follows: TGTGCCAGCTGGACCCTTGGGGGGGAGGATACGCAGTATTTT.

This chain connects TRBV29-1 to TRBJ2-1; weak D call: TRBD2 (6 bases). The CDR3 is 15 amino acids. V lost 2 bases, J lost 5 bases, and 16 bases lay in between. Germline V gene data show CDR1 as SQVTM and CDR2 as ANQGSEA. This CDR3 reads CSVEKGRGANNEQFF. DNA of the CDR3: TGCAGCGTTGAAAAAGGGCGGGGAGCGAACAATGAGCAGTTCTTC.

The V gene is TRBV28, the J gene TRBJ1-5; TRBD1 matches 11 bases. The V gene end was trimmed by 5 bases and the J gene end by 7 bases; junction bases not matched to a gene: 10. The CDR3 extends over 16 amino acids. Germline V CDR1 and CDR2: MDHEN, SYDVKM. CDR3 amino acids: CASSVTGTGGVQPQHF. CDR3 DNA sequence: TGTGCCAGCAGTGTCACGGGGACAGGGGGGGTCCAGCCCCAGCATTTT.

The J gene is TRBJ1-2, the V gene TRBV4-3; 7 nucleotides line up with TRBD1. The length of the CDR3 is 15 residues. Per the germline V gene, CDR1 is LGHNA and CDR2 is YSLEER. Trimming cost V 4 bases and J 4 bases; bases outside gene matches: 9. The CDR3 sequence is CASSPGRGGVYGYTF. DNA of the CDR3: TGCGCCAGCAGCCCAGGAAGAGGGGGCGTCTATGGCTACACCTTC.

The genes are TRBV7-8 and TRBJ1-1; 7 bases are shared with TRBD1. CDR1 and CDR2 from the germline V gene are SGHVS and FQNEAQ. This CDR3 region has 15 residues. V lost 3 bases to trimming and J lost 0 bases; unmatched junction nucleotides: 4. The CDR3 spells CASSFPDRVNTEAFF. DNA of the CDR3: TGTGCCAGCAGCTTCCCTGACAGGGTGAACACTGAAGCTTTCTTT.

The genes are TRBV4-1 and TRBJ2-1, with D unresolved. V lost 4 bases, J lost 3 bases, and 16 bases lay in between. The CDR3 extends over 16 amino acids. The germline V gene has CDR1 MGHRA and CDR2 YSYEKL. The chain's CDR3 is CASSLVTSSSYNEQFF. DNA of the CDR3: TGCGCCAGCAGCCTCGTCACTTCCTCGAGCTACAATGAGCAGTTCTTC.

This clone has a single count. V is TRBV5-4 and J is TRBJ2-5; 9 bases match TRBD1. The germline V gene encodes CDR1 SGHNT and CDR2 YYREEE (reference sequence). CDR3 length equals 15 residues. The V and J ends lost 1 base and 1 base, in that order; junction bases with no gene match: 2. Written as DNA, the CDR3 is TGTGCCAGCAGCTTGACAGGGGGCTCCCAAGAGACCCAGTACTTC. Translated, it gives CASSLTGGSQETQYF.

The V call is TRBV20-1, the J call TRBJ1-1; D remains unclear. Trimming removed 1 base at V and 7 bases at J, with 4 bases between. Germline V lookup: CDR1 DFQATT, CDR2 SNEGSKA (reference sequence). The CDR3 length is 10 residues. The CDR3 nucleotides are TGCAGTGCTAGAGCCCATGAAGCTTTCTTT. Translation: CSARAHEAFF.

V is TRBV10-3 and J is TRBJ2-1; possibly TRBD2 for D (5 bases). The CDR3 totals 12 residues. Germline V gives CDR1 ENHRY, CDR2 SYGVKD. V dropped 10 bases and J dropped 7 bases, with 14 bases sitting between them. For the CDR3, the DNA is TGTGCCAGCTTCCATAGCGAGAATGAGCAGTTCTTC. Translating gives CASFHSENEQFF.

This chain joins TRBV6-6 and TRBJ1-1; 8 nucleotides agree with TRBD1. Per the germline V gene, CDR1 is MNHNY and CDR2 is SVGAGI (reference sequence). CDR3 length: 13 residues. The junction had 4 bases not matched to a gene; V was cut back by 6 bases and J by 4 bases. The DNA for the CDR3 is TGTGCCAGCAGCCTAGGACAGGGCACTGAAGCTTTCTTT. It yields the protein CASSLGQGTEAFF.

CDR3 sequence reads: CASSPLDRYNNEQFF. CDR3 bases: TGTGCCAGCAGTCCTTTGGACAGGTACAATAATGAGCAGTTCTTC. J is TRBJ2-1 and V is TRBV28, with 7 positions matching TRBD1. V gave up 5 bases and J gave up 7 bases; unmatched junction bases: 11. The CDR3 length is 15 residues. Looked up from germline, CDR1 is MDHEN and CDR2 is SYDVKM.

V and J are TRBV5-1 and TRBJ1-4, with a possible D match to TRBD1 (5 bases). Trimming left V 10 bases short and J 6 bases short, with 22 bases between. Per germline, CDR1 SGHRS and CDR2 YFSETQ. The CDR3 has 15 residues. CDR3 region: CASTRGDFFDEKLFF. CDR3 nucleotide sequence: TGCGCCTCCACCAGAGGGGACTTCTTCGATGAAAAACTGTTTTTT.

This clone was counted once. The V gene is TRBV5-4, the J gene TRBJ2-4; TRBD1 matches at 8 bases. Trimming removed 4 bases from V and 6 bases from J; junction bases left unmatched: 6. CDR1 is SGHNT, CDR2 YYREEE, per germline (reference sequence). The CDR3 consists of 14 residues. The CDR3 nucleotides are TGTGCCAGCAGCACGACAGGGGTACCAAACATTCAGTACTTC. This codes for CASSTTGVPNIQYF.

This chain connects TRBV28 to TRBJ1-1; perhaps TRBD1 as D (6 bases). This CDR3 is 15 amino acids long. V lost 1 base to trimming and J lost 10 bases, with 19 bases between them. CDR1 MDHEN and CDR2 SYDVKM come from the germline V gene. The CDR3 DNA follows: TGTGCCAGCAGTTTATTGGGGGCTCGAGAGACGGGAGCTTTCTTT. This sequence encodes CASSLLGARETGAFF.

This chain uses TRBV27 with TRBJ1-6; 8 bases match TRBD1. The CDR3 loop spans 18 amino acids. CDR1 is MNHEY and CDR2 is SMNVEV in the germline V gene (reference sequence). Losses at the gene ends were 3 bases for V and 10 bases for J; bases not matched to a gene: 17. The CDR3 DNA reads TGTGCCAGCAGTTTTTCCCCCGCCCAGGGGGCCCGAGGGTCACCCCTCCACTTT. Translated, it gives CASSFSPAQGARGSPLHF.

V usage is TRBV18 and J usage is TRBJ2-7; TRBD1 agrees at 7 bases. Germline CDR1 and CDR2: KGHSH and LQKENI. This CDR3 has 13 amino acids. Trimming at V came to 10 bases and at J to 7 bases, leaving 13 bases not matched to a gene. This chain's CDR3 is CATRQGTLVEQYF. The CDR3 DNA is TGTGCCACCAGACAGGGAACGCTTGTAGAGCAGTACTTC.

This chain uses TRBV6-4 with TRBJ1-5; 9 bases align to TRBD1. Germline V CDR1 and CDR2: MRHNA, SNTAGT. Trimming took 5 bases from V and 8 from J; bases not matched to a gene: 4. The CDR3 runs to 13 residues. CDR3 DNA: TGTGCCAGCAGTTCGGGACAGGGTGAGCCCCAGCATTTT. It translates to CASSSGQGEPQHF.

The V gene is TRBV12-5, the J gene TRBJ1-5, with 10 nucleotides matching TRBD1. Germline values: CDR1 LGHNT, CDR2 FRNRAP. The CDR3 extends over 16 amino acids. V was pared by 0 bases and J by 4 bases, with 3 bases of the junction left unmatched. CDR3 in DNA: TGTGCTAGTGGTTTGGTACGGACAGGGGGGAATCAGCCCCAGCATTTT. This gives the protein CASGLVRTGGNQPQHF.

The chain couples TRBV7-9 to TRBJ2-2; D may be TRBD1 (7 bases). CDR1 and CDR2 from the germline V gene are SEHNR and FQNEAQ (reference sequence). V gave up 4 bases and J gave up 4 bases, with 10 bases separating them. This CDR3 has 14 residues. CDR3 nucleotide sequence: TGTGCCAGCAGCTGGAGGGGGCGCACCGGGGAGCTGTTTTTT. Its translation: CASSWRGRTGELFF.

The CDR3: CASSTGTSFYEQYF. CDR3 DNA sequence: TGTGCCAGTAGCACCGGGACTAGCTTCTACGAGCAGTACTTC. The gene calls are TRBV19 and TRBJ2-7, with TRBD2 identical over 9 bases. The germline gives CDR1 LNHDA, CDR2 SQIVND (reference sequence). The V segment lost 6 bases and the J segment 3 bases; nucleotides outside the gene matches: 6. The CDR3 covers 14 residues.

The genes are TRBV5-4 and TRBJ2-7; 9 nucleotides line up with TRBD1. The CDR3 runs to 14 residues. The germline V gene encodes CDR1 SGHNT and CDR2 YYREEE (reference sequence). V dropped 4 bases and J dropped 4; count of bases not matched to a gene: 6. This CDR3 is CASSVGQGRYEQYF. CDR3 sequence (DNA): TGTGCCAGCAGCGTGGGACAGGGACGGTACGAGCAGTACTTC.

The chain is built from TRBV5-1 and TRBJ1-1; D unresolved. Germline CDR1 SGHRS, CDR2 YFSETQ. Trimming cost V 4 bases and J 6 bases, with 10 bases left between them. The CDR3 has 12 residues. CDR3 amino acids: CASSMDGAEAFF. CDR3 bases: TGCGCCAGCAGCATGGACGGGGCTGAAGCTTTCTTT.

CDR3 protein: CASSLGSDVVQYF. CDR3 bases: TGTGCCAGCTCCCTAGGCAGTGACGTCGTGCAGTACTTC. V and J are TRBV6-6 and TRBJ2-7; D gene uncertain. Germline CDR1 and CDR2: MNHNY and SVGAGI (reference sequence). This CDR3 is 13 amino acids long. V gave up 8 bases and J gave up 9 bases, with 20 bases separating them.